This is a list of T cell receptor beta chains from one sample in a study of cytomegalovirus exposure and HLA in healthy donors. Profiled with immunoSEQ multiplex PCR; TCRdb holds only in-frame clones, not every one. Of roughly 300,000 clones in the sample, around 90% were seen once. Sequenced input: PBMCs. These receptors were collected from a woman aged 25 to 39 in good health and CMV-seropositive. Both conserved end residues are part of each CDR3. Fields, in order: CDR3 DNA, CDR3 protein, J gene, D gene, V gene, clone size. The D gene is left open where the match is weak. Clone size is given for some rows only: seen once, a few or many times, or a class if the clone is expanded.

DNA: TGTGCCAGCAGCCCGGACAGGGGACCAATGAACACTGAAGCTTTCTTT
CDR3: CASSPDRGPMNTEAFF
J: TRBJ1-1
D: TRBD1
V: TRBV5-6
size: -

DNA: TGTGCCAGCAGCCCCGACAGGAGGAAGACCCAGTACTTC
CDR3: CASSPDRRKTQYF
J: TRBJ2-5
D: -
V: TRBV5-6
size: -

DNA: TGCGCCAGCAGCCAAGTGGGGACGGGCAATGAGCAGTTCTTC
CDR3: CASSQVGTGNEQFF
J: TRBJ2-1
D: -
V: TRBV4-1
size: -

DNA: TGTGCCAGCAGCGTAGCTGAGGTGGTCGGTGAGCAGTTCTTC
CDR3: CASSVAEVVGEQFF
J: TRBJ2-1
D: -
V: TRBV9
size: -

DNA: TGTGCCAGCAGCTTTGGACAAGCCTACGAGCAGTACTTC
CDR3: CASSFGQAYEQYF
J: TRBJ2-7
D: -
V: TRBV11-2
size: many

DNA: TGTGCCAGCAGCTCCATCAGGGGGGCCTATGGCTACACCTTC
CDR3: CASSSIRGAYGYTF
J: TRBJ1-2
D: TRBD1
V: TRBV4-2
size: few

DNA: TGCGCCAGCAGCTTGGACCTGTATAGCAATCAGCCCCAGCATTTT
CDR3: CASSLDLYSNQPQHF
J: TRBJ1-5
D: -
V: TRBV4-3
size: once

DNA: TGCGCCAGCAGCGACCCCTGGGACAGCCAAGAGACCCAGTACTTC
CDR3: CASSDPWDSQETQYF
J: TRBJ2-5
D: TRBD1
V: TRBV5-1
size: -

DNA: TGTGCCAGCAGCTTAATCGGCCCGGGCGAGCAGTACTTC
CDR3: CASSLIGPGEQYF
J: TRBJ2-7
D: -
V: TRBV7-3
size: -

DNA: TGCGCCAGCAGCCAAGAAAGGACAGGGTCCTACAATGAGCAGTTCTTC
CDR3: CASSQERTGSYNEQFF
J: TRBJ2-1
D: TRBD1
V: TRBV4-1
size: -

DNA: TGCGCCAGCAGCCCCGGGCTCGATCTGTCCCTCTATAATTCACCCCTCCACTTT
CDR3: CASSPGLDLSLYNSPLHF
J: TRBJ1-6
D: -
V: TRBV4-3
size: -

DNA: TGTGCCAGCAGCCAAGAAAGGAACAGGTTATTAGCCAATGAGCAGTTCTTC
CDR3: CASSQERNRLLANEQFF
J: TRBJ2-1
D: -
V: TRBV4-2
size: -

DNA: TGTGCCAGCAGGCCCCGGGACAGGGGGAGCTCCTACGAGCAGTACTTC
CDR3: CASRPRDRGSSYEQYF
J: TRBJ2-7
D: TRBD1
V: TRBV6-4
size: -

DNA: TGTGCCAGCAGCGCCCCCTCAGGGAGCGAAACCGGGGAGCTGTTTTTT
CDR3: CASSAPSGSETGELFF
J: TRBJ2-2
D: -
V: TRBV2
size: -

DNA: TGTGCCAGCAGTGACCGGGACATCTCCTACGAGCAGTACTTC
CDR3: CASSDRDISYEQYF
J: TRBJ2-7
D: -
V: TRBV28
size: once

DNA: TGTGCCATCAGTGAGTCGGGTCGGGGGGGGAATCAGCCCCAGCATTTT
CDR3: CAISESGRGGNQPQHF
J: TRBJ1-5
D: -
V: TRBV10-3
size: -

DNA: TGTGCCAGCAGCGTAACGGGGGAAAACTACAATGAGCAGTTCTTC
CDR3: CASSVTGENYNEQFF
J: TRBJ2-1
D: -
V: TRBV9
size: few

DNA: TGTGCCAGCAGCCCTGGGGACTACGAGCAGTACTTC
CDR3: CASSPGDYEQYF
J: TRBJ2-7
D: -
V: TRBV7-9
size: -

DNA: TGCGCCAGCAGCTCCGGGACGAGCAATCAGCCCCAGCATTTT
CDR3: CASSSGTSNQPQHF
J: TRBJ1-5
D: -
V: TRBV5-1
size: -

DNA: TGTGCCAGCTCACTTGAACAGGGACAGCCCCAGCATTTT
CDR3: CASSLEQGQPQHF
J: TRBJ1-5
D: -
V: TRBV18
size: few

DNA: TGCAGCGTTGCGCGGACGGCCTACGAGCAGTACTTC
CDR3: CSVARTAYEQYF
J: TRBJ2-7
D: -
V: TRBV29-1
size: -

DNA: TGTGCCAGCAGTTCTTCAGGGGAAGCTGGAAACACCATATATTTT
CDR3: CASSSSGEAGNTIYF
J: TRBJ1-3
D: -
V: TRBV28
size: once

DNA: TGTGCCAGCAGGGGGGGACAGAGCTATGGCTACACCTTC
CDR3: CASRGGQSYGYTF
J: TRBJ1-2
D: TRBD1
V: TRBV27
size: -

DNA: TGTGCCAGTAGGTCTGGACTAGAGAGTCACGAGCAGTACTTC
CDR3: CASRSGLESHEQYF
J: TRBJ2-7
D: TRBD2
V: TRBV19
size: -

DNA: TGTGCCAGCAGTTGGAAAGGAGGGCAGACCCAGTACTTC
CDR3: CASSWKGGQTQYF
J: TRBJ2-5
D: -
V: TRBV6-5
size: -

DNA: TGTGCCAGCAGTCGACAGGGCGTCAGCAATCAGCCCCAGCATTTT
CDR3: CASSRQGVSNQPQHF
J: TRBJ1-5
D: TRBD1
V: TRBV27
size: -

DNA: TGTGCCAGCAGCTTAGTACCAGCCTTTCAAGAGACCCAGTACTTC
CDR3: CASSLVPAFQETQYF
J: TRBJ2-5
D: -
V: TRBV7-2
size: -

DNA: TGCGCCAGCATAGGTGGGATAGAGCCACGCACAGATACGCAGTATTTT
CDR3: CASIGGIEPRTDTQYF
J: TRBJ2-3
D: -
V: TRBV5-1
size: once

DNA: TGTGCCAGCTCACAGGGACAGGGGAACGCAGATACGCAGTATTTT
CDR3: CASSQGQGNADTQYF
J: TRBJ2-3
D: TRBD1
V: TRBV18
size: -

DNA: TGTGCCAGCAGCTCCGGGACTCCTTTTCTTGAGCAGTTCTTC
CDR3: CASSSGTPFLEQFF
J: TRBJ2-1
D: -
V: TRBV28
size: -

DNA: TGTGCCAGCAGTCTGGGCGGGAGGGACACCGGGGAGCTGTTTTTT
CDR3: CASSLGGRDTGELFF
J: TRBJ2-2
D: TRBD2
V: TRBV28
size: -

DNA: TGTGCCAGCTCACCGGGACTATACAATGAGCAGTTCTTC
CDR3: CASSPGLYNEQFF
J: TRBJ2-1
D: TRBD2
V: TRBV18
size: once

DNA: TGTGCCAGCAGCGTAATTCATGGACAGGGGAACACTGAAGCTTTCTTT
CDR3: CASSVIHGQGNTEAFF
J: TRBJ1-1
D: TRBD1
V: TRBV9
size: once

DNA: TGTGCCAGCAGTGAAGCATGGGTAGGGGCAGGTCCAGGACTAGCGGACTACTCCTACGAGCAGTACTTC
CDR3: CASSEAWVGAGPGLADYSYEQYF
J: TRBJ2-7
D: TRBD2
V: TRBV6-1
size: -

DNA: TGTGCCTTCCCCCCTGACTCGAACACCGGGGAGCTGTTTTTT
CDR3: CAFPPDSNTGELFF
J: TRBJ2-2
D: -
V: TRBV30
size: -

DNA: TGTGCCAGCAGCCCCCCGGGAGTCAGGTACGAGCAGTACTTC
CDR3: CASSPPGVRYEQYF
J: TRBJ2-7
D: -
V: TRBV5-4
size: -

DNA: TGTGCCAGCAGCCCCCGAATAGCGGGGAGCTCCTACAATGAGCAGTTCTTC
CDR3: CASSPRIAGSSYNEQFF
J: TRBJ2-1
D: TRBD2
V: TRBV4-2
size: -

DNA: TGTGCCATCGGAAGGACTAGCTCCTACGAGCAGTACTTC
CDR3: CAIGRTSSYEQYF
J: TRBJ2-7
D: TRBD2
V: TRBV10-3
size: -

DNA: TGTGCCAGCAGCTTTAGCGAGCGGGGGCTCCCCACAGATACGCAGTATTTT
CDR3: CASSFSERGLPTDTQYF
J: TRBJ2-3
D: TRBD2
V: TRBV9
size: -

DNA: TGTGCCAGCAGCTTAGGACAGGGTGGTAATGAAAAACTGTTTTTT
CDR3: CASSLGQGGNEKLFF
J: TRBJ1-4
D: TRBD1
V: TRBV7-9
size: -

DNA: TGTGCCAGCAGACAGGACTATGGCTACACCTTC
CDR3: CASRQDYGYTF
J: TRBJ1-2
D: -
V: TRBV6-5
size: -

DNA: TGTGCCAGCAGCTTAGCACAGGGGGCGGGAGATACGCAGTATTTT
CDR3: CASSLAQGAGDTQYF
J: TRBJ2-3
D: TRBD1
V: TRBV7-3
size: -

DNA: TGTGCCAGCAGCCCCTGGGGCAGGGAAGCTTTCTTT
CDR3: CASSPWGREAFF
J: TRBJ1-1
D: -
V: TRBV11-2
size: once

DNA: TGTGCCACCCGACCCGCCAGGAAGGACAGTTCGTTTTTT
CDR3: CATRPARKDSSFF
J: TRBJ1-4
D: -
V: TRBV6-1
size: -

DNA: TGTGCCAGCAGCTTAAAGGCCGGGGGACGCTACGAGCAGTACTTC
CDR3: CASSLKAGGRYEQYF
J: TRBJ2-7
D: -
V: TRBV7-3
size: -

DNA: TGTGCCAGCAGCGTAGTAGGGGTCTACAGTGAAGCTTTCTTT
CDR3: CASSVVGVYSEAFF
J: TRBJ1-1
D: -
V: TRBV9
size: -

DNA: TGCGCCAGCAGCGAGACAGGGTGGAGGGCTAAAGGCTACACCTTC
CDR3: CASSETGWRAKGYTF
J: TRBJ1-2
D: TRBD1
V: TRBV4-1
size: -

DNA: TGTGCCAGCAGCATCGGGACAGGGGGGAACGAGCAGTACTTC
CDR3: CASSIGTGGNEQYF
J: TRBJ2-7
D: TRBD1
V: TRBV7-9
size: -

DNA: TGTGCCAGCAGTTACTCAGGACAGGCCAACTATGGCTACACCTTC
CDR3: CASSYSGQANYGYTF
J: TRBJ1-2
D: TRBD1
V: TRBV6-6
size: -

DNA: TGTGCCACCAGCAGAGATTACACCACTTCACCCCTCCACTTT
CDR3: CATSRDYTTSPLHF
J: TRBJ1-6
D: -
V: TRBV15
size: -

DNA: TGTGCCAGCAGTTTCTCCCAGGGAGGCGGGAATCAGCCCCAGCATTTT
CDR3: CASSFSQGGGNQPQHF
J: TRBJ1-5
D: -
V: TRBV28
size: few

DNA: TGCGCCAGCAGCTTGGCCGGGGGCAATCAGCCCCAGCATTTT
CDR3: CASSLAGGNQPQHF
J: TRBJ1-5
D: -
V: TRBV5-1
size: -

DNA: TGTGCCAGCAGCGTCAGCGACAGCGATGGCTACACCTTC
CDR3: CASSVSDSDGYTF
J: TRBJ1-2
D: -
V: TRBV9
size: -

DNA: TGCACCAAAACAAGCGGGGGTGACTTACACCGATACAATGAGCAGTTCTTC
CDR3: CTKTSGGDLHRYNEQFF
J: TRBJ2-1
D: -
V: TRBV1
size: -